These T cell receptor beta chains were read from a single sample in a study of blood T cells in healthy people across ages. TCRdb reprocessed the 5' RACE reads with MiXCR, giving one entry per CDR3 protein. The sample has roughly 1,300,000 distinct CDR3 sequences; 55% to 75% are singletons. Sequencing was performed on blood. These receptors all stem from a young man in good health. Each CDR3 is given with its conserved first and last residue. The D gene is left open where the match is weak. Only part of the rows carry a size: once, few, many, or a class if the clone is expanded.

>TRBD1|TRBV7-9|TRBJ2-5|NA
CASSFPRDSGILLKQETQYF
TGTGCCAGCAGCTTCCCCCGGGACAGCGGTATCCTGTTGAAACAAGAGACCCAGTACTTC
>NA|TRBV6-5|TRBJ2-1|NA
CASSTSTWDEQFF
TGTGCCAGCAGTACCTCGACTTGGGATGAGCAGTTCTTC
>NA|TRBV29-1|TRBJ2-1|NA
CSVESGRLGYNEQFF
TGCAGCGTTGAGTCCGGGAGACTGGGCTACAATGAGCAGTTCTTC
>NA|TRBV29-1|TRBJ2-7|NA
CSVGRGKYEQYF
TGCAGCGTTGGGCGGGGAAAATACGAGCAGTACTTC
>NA|TRBV27|TRBJ2-7|NA
CASSYQNGYYEQYF
TGTGCCAGCAGTTATCAAAACGGGTACTACGAGCAGTACTTC
>NA|TRBV10-3|TRBJ2-7|few
CATSLGGYEQYF
TGTGCCACAAGTCTCGGGGGCTACGAGCAGTACTTC
>NA|TRBV11-1|TRBJ2-5|NA
CASSLVGRVPGETQYF
TGTGCCAGCAGCTTAGTTGGCAGGGTCCCTGGAGAGACCCAGTACTTC
>TRBD2|TRBV12-3/TRBV12-4|TRBJ2-1|NA
CASSSKAGLWGYNEQFF
TGTGCCAGCAGCTCAAAAGCGGGACTCTGGGGATACAATGAGCAGTTCTTC
>NA|TRBV3-1|TRBJ2-6|once
CASSQMGGSGANVLTF
TGTGCCAGCAGCCAAATGGGGGGCTCTGGGGCCAACGTCCTGACTTTC
>NA|TRBV4-3|TRBJ2-2|NA
CASSYGMSRTGELFF
TGCGCCAGCAGTTATGGAATGTCTCGGACCGGGGAGCTGTTTTTT
>NA|TRBV28|TRBJ2-1|few
CASSFRSGRNEQFF
TGTGCCAGCAGTTTTCGGTCCGGCCGCAATGAGCAGTTCTTC
>NA|TRBV19|TRBJ2-7|NA
CASSMSSLGEQYF
TGTGCCAGTAGTATGTCGAGTCTGGGCGAGCAGTACTTC
>TRBD1|TRBV4-3|TRBJ1-4|NA
CASSLSGTVSEKLFF
TGCGCCAGCAGCCTATCCGGGACAGTAAGCGAAAAACTGTTTTTT
>NA|TRBV7-2|TRBJ1-6|NA
CASSRGGNSPLHF
TGTGCCAGCAGCCGTGGGGGGAATTCACCCCTCCACTTT
>TRBD2|TRBV3-1|TRBJ2-1|NA
CASSQERAGGHYNEQFF
TGTGCCAGCAGCCAGGAGAGGGCGGGAGGGCACTACAATGAGCAGTTCTTC
>NA|TRBV2|TRBJ2-7|few
CASTWGRENEQYF
TGTGCCAGCACCTGGGGCAGGGAAAATGAGCAGTACTTC